The text below deals with one T cell receptor (beta chain). Antigen: not known. This specimen includes other DNA sequences encoding the same CDR3. The sample is drawn from a study of shared clonotypes between healthy human individuals. Replicate PCRs run on unsorted PBMC used about 300 ng DNA, which was approximately 30,000 T cell genomes. Some clones are missing from TCRdb's copy, which holds only in-frame ones; the method was immunoSEQ multiplex PCR. Among roughly 490,000 clones listed, approximately 79% were seen once. Study outcomes and limitations: The genetic and exposure-history diversity represented was limited by few donors.

The CDR3 contains 14 residues. V shed 5 bases, J shed 6 bases, and the junction held 6 bases outside the gene matches. CDR1 is SGHNT, CDR2 YENEEA, per germline. The rearrangement joins TRBV11-3 to TRBJ2-3; 9 nucleotides match TRBD2. The specimen sequenced was PBMCs. This TCR was sampled from a woman aged 40 to 50 in good health. Some clones in this sample may be carry-over from other donors' samples. This CDR3 is CASSPGLATDTQYF. CDR3 nucleotide sequence: TGTGCCAGCAGCCCGGGACTAGCTACGGATACGCAGTATTTT.